This T cell receptor (beta chain) came from a study of cytomegalovirus exposure and HLA in healthy donors. Researchers ran the PCR with 60 Vbeta and 13 Jbeta primers. The repertoire was sequenced with immunoSEQ multiplex PCR; TCRdb's copy has only in-frame clones and lacks some. The sample spans 70,000 or so clones; the ten largest clones claim about 0.82%. Sequencing input: PBMCs. This sequence was found in a boy younger than 18 in good health and CMV-seronegative.

This chain's CDR3 is CASSVPGGRNTEAFF. The CDR3 DNA reads as TGTGCCAGCAGCGTACCGGGGGGCAGGAACACTGAAGCTTTCTTT. V usage is TRBV5-4 and J usage is TRBJ1-1; weak D call: TRBD1 (6 bases). The germline gives CDR1 SGHNT, CDR2 YYREEE (reference sequence). The CDR3 is 15 amino acids. The V end lost 4 bases, the J end lost 1 base, and 14 bases lay between the germline ends.